Here is one T cell receptor (beta chain) with its context. Its specificity is not known. The read is 3 residues too short to cover the CDR3 end, so that end is filled in from the germline J gene. The sample originates from a study of TET2 disruption in CD19-targeted CAR T cells. As for treatment: autologous CTL019 cells: CD19 CAR with 4-1BB and CD3 zeta domains. A CD19 CAR with TCR zeta and 4-1BB domains was used. CTL019 was manufactured from peripheral blood T cells obtained by leukapheresis. CDR1 is WSHSY and CDR2 is SAAADI in the germline V gene. The length of the CDR3 is 15 residues. V lost 0 bases and J lost 5, with 13 bases in between. Using immunoSEQ multiplex PCR, the repertoire was profiled, and TCRdb retains in-frame clones only, with some absent. This table holds 20,000 to 30,000 clones.

The material sequenced was CD8- CAR+ T cells sorted from cultured blood T cells, taken for CD19 CAR T cell therapy. Specified subset: CD8-negative CAR-positive T cells from the infusion product. This receptor was identified in an older man with chronic lymphocytic leukemia. The genes are TRBV10-2 and TRBJ1-2; D is unresolved. The CDR3 protein is CASSESRQAGYGYTF. The CDR3 bases that were read are TGCGCCAGCAGTGAGTCGCGGCAGGCGGGGTATGGC.